The text below deals with one T cell receptor (beta chain). The antigen remains undetermined. The sample is drawn from a study of monozygotic twins with inflammatory bowel disease. Study observations and caveats: No difference was seen in repertoire similarity between concordant and discordant twins, possibly from limited power.

Eight separate reactions per sample served to make cDNA. Following a re-call of the 5' RACE reads, TCRdb has one entry per CDR3 protein and lacks DNA. Recorded for this sample: 350,000 to 550,000 distinct CDR3 sequences. The length of the CDR3 is 14 residues. Sequenced material: blood. The chain carries TRBV12-3 or TRBV12-4 and TRBJ2-1; TCRdb designates TRBD2, a call that cannot be tested without DNA. The sequence came from a human donor with ulcerative colitis or Crohn's disease, or a healthy co-twin of an affected twin (not recorded which). The CDR3 loop reads CASSWGLAGNEQFF.